This entry describes one T cell receptor beta chain. This sample was included in a study of blood T cell repertoires in COVID-19. Study details: Researchers got acute and convalescent COVID-19 samples from the United States, Italy and Spain. Nucleic acid was either cDNA or gDNA, and it came from T cells, B-cell-depleted T cells, or PBMCs.

Germline CDR1 reads LGHDT; CDR2 reads YNNKEL (reference sequence). The V gene lost 6 bases and the J gene lost 1 base, with 19 bases spanning the gap. The CDR3 is 18 residues long. In the original analysis: Using reference gene primer amplification, nucleated cell counts were estimated. TCRdb's copy holds only in-frame clones and misses some; the assay was immunoSEQ multiplex PCR. From that table come the V and J calls and clone size; the DNA was used to work out D and trimming. The sample has approximately 240,000 clones, about 82% seen once. The TCR comes from a woman in her sixties with active or convalescent COVID-19. The chain has TRBV3-1 (or the pseudogene TRBV3-2) and TRBJ2-6; D may be TRBD2 (6 bases). Material for sequencing was peripheral blood. Written as DNA, the CDR3 is TGTGCCAGCAGTCCGCGCGGGACTCCTAGGTCTGGGGCCAACGTCCTGACTTTC. This sequence encodes CASSPRGTPRSGANVLTF.